This T cell receptor beta chain emerged from a study of cytomegalovirus exposure and HLA in healthy donors (dated by TCRdb to the late 2010s). General notes on the study: An earlier analysis of 587 of the donors reported over 250 Gb of sequence data and some 110 million unique TCR beta sequences obtained from some 170 million T cells. An early release covering 550 to 650 HLA-typed donors comprised approximately 300 gigabases of sequencing data and around 80 million unique TCR sequences. Of the roughly 400 genotyped donors, 65% to 90% fell in the genetic ancestry cluster associated with self-reported Caucasian donors. The study aimed to test whether signatures of past pathogen exposure could be identified by cataloging public T cell receptors. The T cell repertoires of around 730 subjects were profiled by immunosequencing and related to cytomegalovirus serostatus. A separate validation cohort of approximately 120 different subjects was used in addition to the roughly 670-subject first cohort. The study combined high-throughput TCR immunosequencing, statistical association of individual TCRs with disease status, and machine learning to predict cytomegalovirus infection status. A later analysis re-analyzed previously published TCR beta repertoires from 500 to 700 donors and added high-resolution HLA genotyping to study TCR occurrence patterns. In the later analysis, no new phenotypic data were used to find candidate immune exposures; instead, reliance was placed on TCR beta sequences and their occurrence across donors. An earlier analysis of 587 of the donors applied high-throughput TCR beta sequencing to assess whether each TCR beta V gene segment acted as functional or pseudogenic. Donor age, sex, ethnicity and CMV serostatus were compiled alongside the repertoire data. In a later genetic analysis, genome-wide SNP genotypes for 398 of the 666 donors were used, and that subset was treated as a discovery cohort. All discovery cohort repertoires had been generated using a single sequencing platform. Class I and class II HLA loci were covered by the typing at four-digit resolution. The number of donors typed differed by locus, with about 629-630 for A, B, C, DRB1 and DQB1, roughly 520 for DQA1, 606 for DPA1, and some 450 for DPB1. Roughly 5 DR-DQ haplotypes were treated as single units for association and clustering because of strong linkage in the cohort. Among some 400 genotyped donors of the cohort, an average of about 240,000 unique TCR beta nucleotide sequences were sequenced per donor, 15% to 20% of them non-productive. Study-level results and caveats: Because counts were too low, 15 to 20 rarely observed V segments, including chromosome 9 orphons, were left out of the earlier analysis of roughly 600 of the donors. Most CMV-associated TCR beta chains appeared to be HLA-restricted in a later analysis, and the HLA associations seemed to be driven largely by CMV exposure. Roughly uniform sequencing depth across donors was assumed in presence/absence analyses, although this assumption may not hold. The 87-base-pair reads could not distinguish some IMGT-functional V segments, including TRBV6-2 and TRBV6-3, so those segments were excluded. When HLA alleles, especially DR and DQ, strongly co-occurred, attributing TCR associations to individual alleles was difficult. In vitro tests confirmed that a few of the cytomegalovirus-associated TCR beta chains recognize cytomegalovirus antigens. It was suggested by the authors that the approach could potentially be generalized to other disease states and immunological phenotypes. Correlated functional status among segregating V segments might reflect linkage disequilibrium, but an unknown experimental factor could not be ruled out. An association between a missense DCLRE1C variant and V-gene and J-gene trimming of TCR beta chains was found in a later genetic analysis and replicated in an independent cohort. CMV serostatus was the only immune exposure information available for the cohort. This cohort had only TCR beta chains sequenced, and the lack of alpha or paired-chain data limited which features could be detected. A total of around 150 TCR beta chains were listed by the study as associated with cytomegalovirus. Because some donors lacked HLA typing at each locus, the association tests relied only on the typed subset. The sequencing pipeline was judged likely to have produced a cluster of highly shared sequence variants as a technical artifact. Most TCR sequences were seen in very few donors, while some public TCRs were found in many individuals. According to a later genetic analysis, donors in an Asian-associated ancestry cluster had fewer N-insertions in productive TCRs than the roughly 700-donor mean. Broadly in line with IMGT annotations, most TCR beta V segments showed up in productive rearrangements about 90% or about 30% of the time in an earlier analysis of several hundred of the donors. A further reported finding was that TCR beta sequences accurately predicted the HLA-A and HLA-B alleles for most subjects in the first cohort. Cytomegalovirus status was reported to be diagnosed by the classifier with high specificity and sensitivity in both the original and validation cohorts. In a later analysis, the rate of TCR association differed among HLA loci, with DRB1 alleles having the most associated TCRs and HLA-C alleles having the fewest. In a later analysis, several top co-occurrence clusters were reported to appear linked to parvovirus B19, influenza, CMV and Epstein-Barr virus. In a later analysis, 15,000 to 20,000 TCR beta sequences were associated with specific HLA alleles at a false discovery rate of 0.05. Compared with equally common non-associated chains, HLA-associated TCR beta chains in a later analysis were more clonally expanded and had lower generation probabilities.

The cohort was made up of approximately 670 healthy bone marrow donors. All cohort members were sampled while nominally healthy, although unrecorded immune exposures were likely present. The donor was CMV seropositive and was included in the group of 250 to 300 seropositive cohort members. Every donor gave a peripheral blood sample, and the peripheral blood mononuclear cells from that sample were used for TCR beta sequencing. The Qiagen DNeasy Blood Extraction Kit was used to extract genomic DNA from the blood cell samples. In the germline V gene, CDR1 corresponds to MDHEN and CDR2 to SYDVKM. The CDR3 starts with the cysteine, ends with the phenylalanine, and has 14 residues. Left in the record is the CDR3 DNA by itself, 42 bases read in frame from the first base. The V end gives up 4 bases and the J end 6 bases, leaving 9 bases in the junction not matched to a gene. Libraries were built with the immunoSEQ multiplex PCR assay. A mixture of 60 forward primers for TCR Vbeta segments and 13 reverse primers for TCR Jbeta segments was used in the multiplex PCR. A multiplex PCR assay on genomic DNA amplified the CDR3 region of rearranged TCR beta genes. Amplified TCR beta libraries were sequenced as 87-base-pair reads on the Illumina HiSeq System. Regarding the original processing steps: In a later analysis, tens of millions of unique TCR beta chains were counted across the 650 to 700 repertoires, and roughly 10 million of these chains were shared by at least two donors. To remove PCR and sequencing errors, raw reads were error-corrected and collapsed into unique sequences using a nearest-neighbor algorithm that merged closely related sequences. CDR3 sequences were aligned to IMGT reference sequences to assign V, D and J gene segments. Each retained sequence needed at least a six-nucleotide match to both a V gene segment and a J gene segment. A rearrangement counted as productive if the CDR3 had no stop codons and remained in frame with V and J, and every other rearrangement counted as non-productive. CDR3 was defined according to IMGT convention as the region running from the second conserved V-encoded cysteine to the conserved J-encoded phenylalanine. The earlier analysis of fewer than 700 of the donors excluded sequences that lacked an unambiguous match to a single V gene segment. An earlier analysis of some 500 of the donors classified V segments as functional when productive rearrangements were above 56.7% and as segregating when the standard deviation between donors was above 5%. To diagnose cytomegalovirus status from the catalog of TCR beta chain sequences, a statistical classification framework was built. In a later analysis, V and J genes were assigned by comparing TCR nucleotide sequences against IMGT/GENE-DB human TR gene sequences. A later analysis assigned CDR3 sequences and most-parsimonious VDJ recombination scenarios with the TCRdist pipeline. In a later analysis, each TCR beta chain was defined by its CDR3 amino acid sequence together with its V-gene family, and reads without a unique V-gene family were excluded. To address suspected cross-contamination and a sequencing artifact, a later analysis removed around 590 highly shared, low-generation-probability nucleotide sequences. A later analysis calculated a clonal expansion index for each public chain from normalized within-repertoire ranks of inferred template counts. A later analysis computed generation probabilities with a VDJ recombination model fitted to out-of-frame rearrangements, and checked the results against IGoR. Hypergeometric tests were used in a later analysis to score TCR-TCR, TCR-HLA and TCR-CMV co-occurrence, with a repertoire-size bias correction applied to the TCR pairs. In a later analysis, false discovery rates were estimated by permuting HLA or CMV assignments 20 times. A later analysis grouped co-occurring TCRs with DBSCAN, adding TCRdist sequence similarity when clustering within HLA-allele-positive subsets. Repertoires with fewer than 30,000 or more than 120,000 public chains were left out of co-occurrence clustering, as were five repertoires with anomalous nucleotide sharing. TCRdb took over this immuneACCESS table, retaining in-frame rearrangements with V and J assigned. Such tables are incomplete; in checked studies, under half of the missing clones stem from an unresolved V gene, and the remainder is unexplained. From that table come the V and J calls and clone size; the DNA was used to work out D and trimming. For this sample the table gives 250,000 to 350,000 clones, of which 86% were detected only once. The ten most abundant clones make up 3.5% to 4.5% of the sample.

The count of this clone is one. Its recognized antigen is unknown. No much larger clone is present one base from it, and per-base qualities are unavailable. In this chain, TRBV28 is recombined with TRBJ2-7; 7 junctional bases match TRBD2. This clonotype was obtained from a man between 35 and 55 years old in good health and CMV-seropositive. The sequenced material came from PBMCs. The CDR3 in this case is CASSWLGRGFEQYF. The DNA reads as follows: TGTGCCAGCAGTTGGCTCGGGCGGGGGTTCGAGCAGTACTTC.